The clone carrying this T cell receptor beta chain was seen only a few times. Antigen specificity is unknown. Trimming removed 7 bases at V and 3 bases at J, with 10 bases between. CDR3 size: 13 residues. CDR1 is SGHRS and CDR2 is YFSETQ in the germline V gene. Produced via immunoSEQ multiplex PCR; TCRdb's table is partial and in-frame only. The table records roughly 68,000 clones, roughly 78% of them present only once. This sample was included in a study of radiotherapy plus CTLA-4 blockade in lung cancer. Study observations and caveats: Early shifts in blood T cell clones, with interferon-beta, reportedly predicted response best.

This sequence originates from a human donor with non-small cell lung cancer who had a complete response to radiotherapy plus ipilimumab. This chain links TRBV5-1 with TRBJ2-2; no clear D. The material was peripheral blood, obtained from a patient treated with radiotherapy plus ipilimumab. The CDR3 sequence: CASRPAHTGELFF. The CDR3 DNA sequence: TGCGCCAGCCGGCCGGCCCACACCGGGGAGCTGTTTTTT.